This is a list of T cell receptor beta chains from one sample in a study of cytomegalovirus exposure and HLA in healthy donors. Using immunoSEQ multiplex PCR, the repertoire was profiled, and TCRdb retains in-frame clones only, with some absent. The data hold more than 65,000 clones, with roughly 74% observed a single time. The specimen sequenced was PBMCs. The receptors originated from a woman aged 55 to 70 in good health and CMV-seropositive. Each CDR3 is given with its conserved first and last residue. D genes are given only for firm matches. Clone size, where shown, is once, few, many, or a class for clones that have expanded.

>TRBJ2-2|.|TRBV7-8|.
CASSFLAGKITGELFF
TGTGCCAGCAGCTTTCTGGCGGGGAAGATCACCGGGGAGCTGTTTTTT
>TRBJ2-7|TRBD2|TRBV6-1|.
CASSSSGRAYEQYF
TGTGCCAGCTCGTCTAGCGGGAGGGCCTACGAGCAGTACTTC
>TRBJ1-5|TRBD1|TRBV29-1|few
CSATGDPNQPQHF
TGCAGCGCAACAGGGGATCCCAACCAGCCCCAGCATTTT
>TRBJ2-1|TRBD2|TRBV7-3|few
CASSLTSGREQFF
TGTGCCAGCAGCTTGACTAGCGGGCGAGAGCAGTTCTTC
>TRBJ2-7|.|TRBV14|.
CASSHLGAGGGEQYF
TGTGCCAGCAGCCACCTTGGGGCAGGTGGTGGCGAGCAGTACTTC
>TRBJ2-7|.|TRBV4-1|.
CASSQPTSRREQYF
TGCGCCAGCAGCCAACCGACGTCGAGGAGGGAGCAGTACTTC
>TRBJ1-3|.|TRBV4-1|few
CASSQGPGGMGSGNTIYF
TGCGCCAGCAGCCAAGGACCGGGAGGGATGGGCTCTGGAAACACCATATATTTT
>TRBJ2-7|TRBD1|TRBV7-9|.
CASSPNPGQGAREQYF
TGTGCCAGCAGCCCAAACCCGGGACAGGGGGCGCGCGAGCAGTACTTC
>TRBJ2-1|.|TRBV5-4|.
CASSLAGGNEQFF
TGTGCCAGCAGCTTGGCAGGGGGGAATGAGCAGTTCTTC
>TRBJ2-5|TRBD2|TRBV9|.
CASSVGRGGLETQYF
TGTGCCAGCAGCGTCGGGCGGGGGGGACTAGAGACCCAGTACTTC
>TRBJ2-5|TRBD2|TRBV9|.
CASSPEEAGGEETQYF
TGTGCCAGCAGCCCCGAGGAAGCGGGGGGTGAGGAGACCCAGTACTTC
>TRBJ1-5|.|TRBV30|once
CAWSVKKGGNQPQHF
TGTGCCTGGAGTGTGAAGAAAGGGGGCAATCAGCCCCAGCATTTT
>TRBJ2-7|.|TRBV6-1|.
CAGPEGDEQYF
TGTGCCGGCCCAGAGGGGGACGAGCAGTACTTC
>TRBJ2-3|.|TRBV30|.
CAWSLTSSTDTQYF
TGTGCCTGGAGTCTGACTAGTAGCACAGATACGCAGTATTTT
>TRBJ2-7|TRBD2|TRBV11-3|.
CASSLAFTSGPTYEQYF
TGTGCCAGCAGCTTAGCATTTACTAGCGGGCCGACCTACGAGCAGTACTTC
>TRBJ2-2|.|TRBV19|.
CASSMGVANTGELFF
TGTGCCAGTAGTATGGGAGTTGCGAACACCGGGGAGCTGTTTTTT
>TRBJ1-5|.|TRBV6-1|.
CASRGGPGAQHF
TGTGCCAGTAGGGGGGGGCCGGGGGCCCAGCATTTT
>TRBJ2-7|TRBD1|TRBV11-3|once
CASSSRQGSHEQYF
TGTGCCAGCAGCTCCAGACAGGGGAGCCACGAGCAGTACTTC
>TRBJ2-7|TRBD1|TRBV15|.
CATSRGRDRGVATPTYEQYF
TGTGCCACCAGCAGAGGCCGGGACAGGGGGGTAGCTACCCCAACCTACGAGCAGTACTTC
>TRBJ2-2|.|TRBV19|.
CASSIAGTLNTGELFF
TGTGCCAGTAGTATAGCGGGGACACTCAACACCGGGGAGCTGTTTTTT
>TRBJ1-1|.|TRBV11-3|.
CASSLGTDREAFF
TGTGCCAGCAGCTTAGGCACGGACAGAGAAGCTTTCTTT
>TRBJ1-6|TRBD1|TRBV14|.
CASSSDRGRNSPLHF
TGTGCCAGCAGCTCCGACAGGGGTCGAAATTCACCCCTCCACTTT
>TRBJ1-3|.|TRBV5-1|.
CASSLAGAGNTIYF
TGCGCCAGCAGCTTGGCCGGGGCTGGAAACACCATATATTTT
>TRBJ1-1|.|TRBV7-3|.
CASSLTYGREAFF
TGTGCCAGCAGCTTAACGTATGGCAGGGAAGCTTTCTTT
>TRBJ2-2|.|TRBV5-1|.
CASSNRSSNTGELFF
TGCGCCAGCAGCAACAGGTCATCGAACACCGGGGAGCTGTTTTTT
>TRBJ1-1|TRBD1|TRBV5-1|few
CASSFLQGGRAFF
TGCGCCAGCAGCTTCTTACAGGGGGGTCGAGCTTTCTTT
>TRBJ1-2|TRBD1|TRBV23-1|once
CASSHRGTANYGYTF
TGCGCCAGCAGTCACAGGGGGACCGCTAACTATGGCTACACCTTC
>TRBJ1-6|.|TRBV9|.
CASSAGGLESSYNSPLHF
TGTGCCAGCAGCGCGGGCGGGCTAGAGAGCTCCTATAATTCACCCCTCCACTTT
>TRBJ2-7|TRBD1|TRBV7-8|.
CASSFGQGRHEQYF
TGTGCCAGCAGCTTCGGACAGGGGAGACACGAGCAGTACTTC
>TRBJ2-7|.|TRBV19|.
CASSPKGTTYEQYF
TGTGCCAGTAGCCCAAAGGGGACAACCTACGAGCAGTACTTC
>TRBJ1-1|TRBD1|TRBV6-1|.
CATNRGPDTEAFF
TGTGCCACAAACAGGGGGCCCGATACTGAAGCTTTCTTT
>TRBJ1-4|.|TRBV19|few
CATAGVEKLFF
TGTGCCACCGCAGGGGTTGAAAAACTGTTTTTT
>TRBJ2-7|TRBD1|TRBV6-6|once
CASKGDSSSYEQYF
TGTGCCAGCAAGGGGGACAGTAGCTCCTACGAGCAGTACTTC
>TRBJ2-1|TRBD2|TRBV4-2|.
CASSQHSNSGLNNEQFF
TGTGCCAGCAGCCAACACAGCAATAGCGGGCTTAACAATGAGCAGTTCTTC
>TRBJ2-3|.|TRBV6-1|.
CASRAGTDTQYF
TGTGCCAGCAGGGCGGGCACAGATACGCAGTATTTT
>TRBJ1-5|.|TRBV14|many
CASSQDMYQPQHF
TGTGCCAGCAGCCAAGATATGTATCAGCCCCAGCATTTT
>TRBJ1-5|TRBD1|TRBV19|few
CASSMGQVLNQPQHF
TGTGCCAGTAGTATGGGACAGGTCCTCAATCAGCCCCAGCATTTT
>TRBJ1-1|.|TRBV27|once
CASSSSGQILLENTEAFF
TGTGCCAGCAGTTCATCCGGACAGATCCTTCTCGAGAACACTGAAGCTTTCTTT
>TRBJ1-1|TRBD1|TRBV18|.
CASSPRDRGWYTEAFF
TGTGCCAGCTCACCACGGGACAGGGGTTGGTACACTGAAGCTTTCTTT
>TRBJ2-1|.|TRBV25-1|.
CASSVGPNEQFF
TGTGCCAGCAGTGTGGGGCCTAATGAGCAGTTCTTC
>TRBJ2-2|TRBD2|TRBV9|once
CASSVGGSGFTGELFF
TGTGCCAGCAGCGTAGGTGGTAGCGGGTTTACCGGGGAGCTGTTTTTT
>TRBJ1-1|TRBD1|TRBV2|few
CASRGTGGYTEAFF
TGTGCCAGCAGGGGGACAGGGGGCTACACTGAAGCTTTCTTT
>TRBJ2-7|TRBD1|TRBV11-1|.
CASSLDSGRGMNEQYF
TGTGCCAGCAGCTTAGACTCGGGCAGGGGGATGAACGAGCAGTACTTC
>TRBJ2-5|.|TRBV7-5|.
CARSLPGTETQYF
TGTGCCAGAAGCTTACCGGGTACCGAGACCCAGTACTTC
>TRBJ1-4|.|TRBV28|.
CASSPGQSTNEKLFF
TGTGCCAGCAGCCCCGGACAGTCAACTAATGAAAAACTGTTTTTT
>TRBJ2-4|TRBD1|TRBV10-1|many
CASSTGTGENIQYF
TGCGCCAGCAGTACCGGGACAGGGGAAAACATTCAGTACTTC
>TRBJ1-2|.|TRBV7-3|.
CASSSNRLNYGYTF
TGTGCCAGCAGCTCAAACAGGTTAAACTATGGCTACACCTTC
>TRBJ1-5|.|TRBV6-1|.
CASRETIGQPQHF
TGTGCCAGCAGGGAGACTATCGGTCAGCCCCAGCATTTT
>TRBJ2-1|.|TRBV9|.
CASSATTRLGYNEQFF
TGTGCCAGCAGCGCAACGACTCGTTTGGGCTACAATGAGCAGTTCTTC
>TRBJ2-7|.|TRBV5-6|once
CASSSPGWGVSSYEQYF
TGTGCCAGCAGCTCGCCGGGGTGGGGGGTCAGCTCCTACGAGCAGTACTTC
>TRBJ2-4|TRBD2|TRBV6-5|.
CASSPGLAAKNIQYF
TGTGCCAGCAGTCCGGGACTAGCGGCCAAAAACATTCAGTACTTC
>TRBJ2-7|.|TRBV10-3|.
CAIREGQDYEQYF
TGTGCCATCAGGGAGGGACAAGACTACGAGCAGTACTTC
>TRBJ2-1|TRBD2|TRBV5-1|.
CASSPGLAGEDEQFF
TGCGCCAGCAGCCCGGGACTAGCGGGAGAGGATGAGCAGTTCTTC